This T cell receptor beta chain was sequenced for a study of CD8 T cells in ankylosing spondylitis. General study results and limits: Among TCR beta sequences, a motif of about 8 highly homologous variants appeared characteristic of ankylosing spondylitis blood.

J was trimmed by 3 bases and V by 1 base; bases with no gene match: 8. This CDR3 has 16 amino acids. Per the germline V gene, CDR1 is LGHNA and CDR2 is YSLEER. MiXCR, applied by TCRdb to the 5' RACE reads, yields one record per CDR3 protein. This sample yields fewer than 450,000 distinct CDR3 sequences, of which roughly 17% are seen a single time; around 0.92% belongs to the top ten. With respect to this clonotype: Its antigen is unknown.

Sequencing was done on a sample of blood, either unsorted or a sorted T cell fraction (not recorded which). The rearrangement uses TRBV4-3 and TRBJ1-1; 7 positions match TRBD1. The origin of this receptor is a male donor with ankylosing spondylitis. DNA of the CDR3: TGCGCCAGCAGCCAAGTAAGAGACAGGGCGGACACTGAAGCTTTCTTT. It encodes CASSQVRDRADTEAFF.